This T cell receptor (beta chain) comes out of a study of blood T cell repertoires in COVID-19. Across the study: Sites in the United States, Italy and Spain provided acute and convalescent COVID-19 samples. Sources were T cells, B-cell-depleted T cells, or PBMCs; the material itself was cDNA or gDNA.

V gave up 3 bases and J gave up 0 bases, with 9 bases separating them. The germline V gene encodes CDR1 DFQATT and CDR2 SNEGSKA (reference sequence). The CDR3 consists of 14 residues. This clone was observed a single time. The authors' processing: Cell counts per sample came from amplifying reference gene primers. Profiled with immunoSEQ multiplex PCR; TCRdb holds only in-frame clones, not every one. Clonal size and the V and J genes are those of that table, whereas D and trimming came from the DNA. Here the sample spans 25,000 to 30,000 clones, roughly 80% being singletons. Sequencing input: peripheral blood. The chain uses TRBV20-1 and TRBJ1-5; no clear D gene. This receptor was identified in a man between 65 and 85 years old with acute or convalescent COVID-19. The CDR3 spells CSASGPISNQPQHF. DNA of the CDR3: TGCAGTGCTAGTGGGCCGATTAGCAATCAGCCCCAGCATTTT.